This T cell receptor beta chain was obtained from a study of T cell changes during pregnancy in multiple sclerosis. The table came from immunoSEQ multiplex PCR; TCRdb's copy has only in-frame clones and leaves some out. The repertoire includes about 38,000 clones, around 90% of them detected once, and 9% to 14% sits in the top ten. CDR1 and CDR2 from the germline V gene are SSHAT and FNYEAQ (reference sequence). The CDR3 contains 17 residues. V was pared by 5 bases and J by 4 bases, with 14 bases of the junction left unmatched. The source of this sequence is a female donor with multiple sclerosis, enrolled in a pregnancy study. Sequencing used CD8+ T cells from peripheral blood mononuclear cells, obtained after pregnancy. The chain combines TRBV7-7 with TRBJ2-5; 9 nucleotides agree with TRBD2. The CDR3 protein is CASSLLRAGGPAETQYF. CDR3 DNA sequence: TGTGCCAGCAGCCTCCTCAGGGCGGGAGGGCCAGCAGAGACCCAGTACTTC.